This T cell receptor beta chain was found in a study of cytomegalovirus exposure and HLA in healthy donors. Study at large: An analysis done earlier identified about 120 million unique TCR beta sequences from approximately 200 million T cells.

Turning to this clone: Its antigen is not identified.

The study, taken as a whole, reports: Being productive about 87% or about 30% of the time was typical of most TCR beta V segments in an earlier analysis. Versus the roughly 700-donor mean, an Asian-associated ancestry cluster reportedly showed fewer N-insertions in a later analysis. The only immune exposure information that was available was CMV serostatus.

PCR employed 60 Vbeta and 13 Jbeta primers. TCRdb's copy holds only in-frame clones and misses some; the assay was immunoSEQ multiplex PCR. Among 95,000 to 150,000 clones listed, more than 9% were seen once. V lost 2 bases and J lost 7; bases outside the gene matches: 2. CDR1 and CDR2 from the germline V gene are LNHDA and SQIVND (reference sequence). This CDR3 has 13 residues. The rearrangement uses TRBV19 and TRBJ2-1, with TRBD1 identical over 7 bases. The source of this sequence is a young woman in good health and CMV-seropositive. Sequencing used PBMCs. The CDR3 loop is CASSIKGANEQFF. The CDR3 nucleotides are TGTGCCAGTAGTATAAAGGGGGCGAATGAGCAGTTCTTC.